This T cell receptor beta chain was observed in a study of cytomegalovirus exposure and HLA in healthy donors. General study findings and limits: According to a subsequent analysis, TCR clusters from the first cohort were inclined to appear together in the 110 or so validation repertoires.

Assay: immunoSEQ multiplex PCR; the TCRdb copy retains only in-frame clones and omits some. The data show around 200,000 clones, about 80% seen once. Remarks on this clone: Its target is not known.

The source of this sequence is a woman under 30 in good health and CMV-seropositive. The sequenced sample consisted of PBMCs.

CDR3 DNA sequence: TGTGCCAGCAGGTTCAGGGAAGGCCCGGTGGCTTTCTTT. Amino acid sequence: CASRFREGPVAFF. V gene TRBV6-5 combines with J gene TRBJ1-1, with D possibly TRBD1 on 5 matching bases. V shed 6 bases and J shed 11 bases, with 19 bases lying between them. The CDR3 runs 13 residues. Germline assignment: CDR1 MNHEY and CDR2 SVGAGI.